Included here is one TCR beta chain sequence, with context. The data were produced by immunoSEQ multiplex PCR, yet TCRdb's version contains in-frame clones alone and is incomplete. The sample lists around 50,000 clones; 90% to 95% were seen once. These data originate in a study of T cell changes during pregnancy in multiple sclerosis. This CDR3 comprises 13 residues. V was clipped by 6 bases and J by 8 bases; unmatched bases: 5. Germline V CDR1 and CDR2: MDHEN, SYDVKM. Here the sequenced sample was CD8+ T cells from peripheral blood mononuclear cells, taken in the first trimester of pregnancy. The chain links TRBV28 to TRBJ2-1; 9 bases are a match to TRBD2. This TCR came from a female donor with multiple sclerosis, enrolled in a pregnancy study. CDR3 bases: TGTGCCAGCAGCCCTGGACTAGCGTATGAGCAGTTCTTC. This gives the protein CASSPGLAYEQFF.